This TCR beta chain was sequenced during a study of blood T cells in healthy people across ages (dated by TCRdb to about 2015). Concerning the study at large: In model experiments, template switching captured about one uniquely barcoded TCR beta cDNA molecule for every two T cells. To track age-related changes in TCR beta repertoire diversity, the study relied on deep sequencing normalized with unique cDNA molecular identifiers. Four age groups were formed from the donors: young (average approximately 15 years), middle-aged (around 41), aged (roughly 59) and long-lived (around 82). To avoid experimental bias, donors of different ages were spread randomly across the sequencing lanes. Using the same blood draw, the study looked at two additional independent replicas of 1 million unique cDNA reads for two donors, one aged 18 to 29 and the other aged 80 or older. The investigation overall reported the following: Since profiling was done on bulk unsorted PBMCs, naive and antigen-experienced compartments could not be conclusively compared. A strong correlation was found between observed TCR beta diversity and the percentage of naive T cells measured by flow cytometry. Compared with the aged group, the long-lived group had more naive CD4+ T cells, fewer expanded clones and increased TCR diversity, suggesting age selection. Estimates of total diversity based on one million sequenced T cells were regarded as lower bounds and as underestimates. Donor CMV infection status was unknown, potentially confounding age-related changes in expanded clonotypes. Observed TCR beta diversity per million T cells fell roughly linearly with age, and a significant reduction was already apparent by age around 36.

The method was 5' RACE. Data came from an Illumina HiSeq 2500. A second PCR of about 7 to 12 cycles was run with a J-beta primer mix and a sample-barcoded 5' primer. Each TCR beta cDNA molecule received a unique molecular identifier from a template-switch 5' adaptor carrying 12 random nucleotides. Each sample yielded at least 2.5 million CDR3-containing paired-end reads. First-strand cDNA was synthesized from all RNA with the Mint cDNA synthesis kit, primed by a TRBC-specific oligonucleotide. Following uracil-DNA glycosylase treatment, all cDNA underwent a first 18-cycle PCR with the universal primers M1SS and BC2_uni_R. Per the authors' processing: Each sample was normalized by randomly selecting 1 million high-quality reads, each carrying a distinct molecular identifier. Reads with shared molecular identifiers were discarded instead of being binned into consensus sequences. CDR3 identification, clonotype clustering and error correction used MiTCR with a Q25 quality threshold and the strictest error-elimination algorithm. A nonparametric unseen species model with Euler transformation was used to estimate lower-bound total TCR beta diversity. TCRdb reworked the public reads: Q25 trimming with fastp, MiXCR clone assembly, productive beta chains retained. CDR3 protein duplicates are merged, each entry listing the most common genes and DNA. The V and J calls, along with clone size, are taken from TCRdb and not from the paper's own processing. This sample lists under 2,000,000 distinct CDR3 sequences; around 50% were detected once. More than 2% of the sample comes from the top ten.

Concerning this clonotype itself: The clone's antigen remains unknown. No base-level quality is on record; no much larger clone is a single base apart.

The donors were roughly 40 Caucasian individuals from Russia, aged roughly 6 to 90 years, who were systemically healthy. Each donor gave 8.5 to 10 milliliters of peripheral blood, collected into EDTA-treated Vacutainer tubes. Ficoll-Paque density-gradient centrifugation was used to isolate PBMCs, with at least 6 million per sample. Total RNA was extracted from PBMCs with Trizol reagent, with at least 6 micrograms obtained per sample. The percentages of naive CD45RAhigh/CD27high T cells were determined by flow cytometry on a PBMC aliquot from every donor. The source is a woman aged 40 to 55 in good health. What was sequenced was blood.

The DNA sequence is TGTGCCAGCAGTTACTCGAGGGCAGGGTCCGGGGAGCTGTTTTTT. This gives the protein CASSYSRAGSGELFF. The V and J genes are TRBV6-5 and TRBJ2-2, with the D call tentatively TRBD1 or TRBD2, each fitting 5 bases. The junction carries 11 bases between V and J, which are trimmed by 0 bases and 6 bases respectively. The CDR3 runs 15 residues from the cysteine to the phenylalanine. Left in the record is the CDR3 DNA by itself, 45 bases read in frame from the first base. CDR1 and CDR2, looked up from the germline V gene, are MNHEY and SVGAGI.